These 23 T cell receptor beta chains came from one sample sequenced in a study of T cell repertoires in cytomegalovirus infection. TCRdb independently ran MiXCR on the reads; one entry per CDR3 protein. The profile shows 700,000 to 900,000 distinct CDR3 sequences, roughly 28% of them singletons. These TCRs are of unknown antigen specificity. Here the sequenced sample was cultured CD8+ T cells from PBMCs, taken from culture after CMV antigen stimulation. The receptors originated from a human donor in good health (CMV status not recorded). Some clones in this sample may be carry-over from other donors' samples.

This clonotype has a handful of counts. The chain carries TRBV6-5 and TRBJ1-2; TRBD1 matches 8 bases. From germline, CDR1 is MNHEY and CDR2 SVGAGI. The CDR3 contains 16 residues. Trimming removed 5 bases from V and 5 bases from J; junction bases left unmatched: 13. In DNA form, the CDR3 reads TGTGCCAGCAGTATTAGGGCAGGGGGCGCGCCTTATGGCTACACCTTC. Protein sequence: CASSIRAGGAPYGYTF.

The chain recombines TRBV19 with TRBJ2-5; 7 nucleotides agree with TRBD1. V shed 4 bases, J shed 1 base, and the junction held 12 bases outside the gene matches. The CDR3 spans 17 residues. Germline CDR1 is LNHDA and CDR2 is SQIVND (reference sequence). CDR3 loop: CASSNGQDSIFQETQYF. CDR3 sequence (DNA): TGTGCCAGTAGTAACGGACAGGATTCGATATTCCAAGAGACCCAGTACTTC.

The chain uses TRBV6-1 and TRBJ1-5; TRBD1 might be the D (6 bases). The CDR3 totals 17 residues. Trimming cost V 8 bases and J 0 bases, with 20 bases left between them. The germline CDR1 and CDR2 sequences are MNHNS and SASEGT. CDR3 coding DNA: TGTGCCAGCGATGGGCGCAGGGGAGGTAATAGCAATCAGCCCCAGCATTTT. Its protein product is CASDGRRGGNSNQPQHF.

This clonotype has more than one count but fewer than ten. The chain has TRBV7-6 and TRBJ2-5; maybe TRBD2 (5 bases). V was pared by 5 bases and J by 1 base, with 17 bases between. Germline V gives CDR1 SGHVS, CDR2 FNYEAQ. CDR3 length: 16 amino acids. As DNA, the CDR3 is TGTGCCAGCAGCCTCGGGGTCCAGCGATTCCAAGAGACCCAGTACTTC. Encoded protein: CASSLGVQRFQETQYF.

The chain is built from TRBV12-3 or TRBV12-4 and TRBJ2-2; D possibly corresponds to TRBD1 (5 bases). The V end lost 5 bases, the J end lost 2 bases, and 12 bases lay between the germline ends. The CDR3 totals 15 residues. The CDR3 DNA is TGTGCCAGCAGTCTACACAGGATTAACACCGGGGAGCTGTTTTTT. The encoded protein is CASSLHRINTGELFF.

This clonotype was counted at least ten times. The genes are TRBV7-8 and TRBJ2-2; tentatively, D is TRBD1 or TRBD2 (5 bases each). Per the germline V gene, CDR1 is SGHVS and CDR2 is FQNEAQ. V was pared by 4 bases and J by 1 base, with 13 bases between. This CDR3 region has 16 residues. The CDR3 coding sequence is TGTGCCAGCAGCTGGAGGAACAGGATGAACACCGGGGAGCTGTTTTTT. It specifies CASSWRNRMNTGELFF.

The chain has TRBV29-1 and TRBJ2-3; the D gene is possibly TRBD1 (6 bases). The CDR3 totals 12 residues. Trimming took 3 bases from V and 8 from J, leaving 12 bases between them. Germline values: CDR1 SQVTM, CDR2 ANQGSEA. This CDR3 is CSVEGDIATQYF. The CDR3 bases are TGCAGCGTTGAGGGGGACATAGCTACGCAGTATTTT.

CDR3 loop: CASRRSGRATGELFF. CDR3 DNA sequence: TGTGCCAGCAGGCGGTCCGGGAGAGCAACCGGGGAGCTGTTTTTT. This chain connects TRBV5-5 to TRBJ2-2; TRBD2 is a possible D gene (6 bases). Trimming took 5 bases from V and 5 from J, leaving 16 bases between them. Germline V gene lookup returns CDR1 SGHKS and CDR2 YYEKEE (reference sequence). The length of the CDR3 is 15 residues.

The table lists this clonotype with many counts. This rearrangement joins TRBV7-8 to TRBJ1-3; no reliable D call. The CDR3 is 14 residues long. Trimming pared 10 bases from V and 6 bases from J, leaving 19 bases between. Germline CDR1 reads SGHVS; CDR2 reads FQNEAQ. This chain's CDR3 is CATWGGKGENTIYF. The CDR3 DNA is TGTGCCACCTGGGGAGGGAAAGGAGAAAACACCATATATTTT.

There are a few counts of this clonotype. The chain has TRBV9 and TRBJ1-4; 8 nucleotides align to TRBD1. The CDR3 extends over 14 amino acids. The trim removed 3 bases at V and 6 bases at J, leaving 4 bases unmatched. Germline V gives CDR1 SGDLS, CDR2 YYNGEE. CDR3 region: CASSADRDYEKLFF. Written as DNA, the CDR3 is TGTGCCAGCAGCGCGGACAGGGATTATGAAAAACTGTTTTTT.

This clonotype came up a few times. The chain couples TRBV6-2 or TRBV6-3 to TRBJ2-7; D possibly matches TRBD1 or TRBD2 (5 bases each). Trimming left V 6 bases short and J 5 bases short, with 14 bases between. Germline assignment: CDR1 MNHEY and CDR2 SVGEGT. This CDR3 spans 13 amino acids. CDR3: CASSMRGTHEQYV. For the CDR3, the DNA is TGTGCCAGCAGCATGAGGGGCACCCACGAGCAGTACGTC.

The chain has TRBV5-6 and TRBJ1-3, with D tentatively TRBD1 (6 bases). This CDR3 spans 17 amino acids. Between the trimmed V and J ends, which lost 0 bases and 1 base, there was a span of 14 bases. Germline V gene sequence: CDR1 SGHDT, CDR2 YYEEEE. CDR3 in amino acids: CASSLEGEDYSGNTIYF. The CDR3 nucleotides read TGTGCCAGCAGCTTGGAGGGGGAAGACTATTCTGGAAACACCATATATTTT.

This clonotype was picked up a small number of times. The CDR3 DNA reads TGTGCCAGCAGATTGGCACAGACTAGCAATCAGCCCCAGCATTTT. Protein product: CASRLAQTSNQPQHF. V gene TRBV27 combines with J gene TRBJ1-5; unclear D gene. Germline assignment: CDR1 MNHEY and CDR2 SMNVEV (reference sequence). CDR3 size: 15 residues. Between the trimmed V and J ends, which lost 6 bases and 0 bases, there was a span of 12 bases.

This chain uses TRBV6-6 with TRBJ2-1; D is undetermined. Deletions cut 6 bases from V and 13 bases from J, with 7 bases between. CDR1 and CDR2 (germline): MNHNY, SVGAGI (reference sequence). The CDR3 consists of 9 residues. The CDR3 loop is CASSRAQFF. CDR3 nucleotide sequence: TGTGCCAGCAGCCGGGCTCAGTTCTTC.

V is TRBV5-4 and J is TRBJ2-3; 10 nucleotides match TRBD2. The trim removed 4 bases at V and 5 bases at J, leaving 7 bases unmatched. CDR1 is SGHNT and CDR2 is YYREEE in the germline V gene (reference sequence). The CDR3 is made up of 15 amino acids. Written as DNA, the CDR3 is TGTGCCAGCAGCACCGGGACTAGCGTACTAGATACGCAGTATTTT. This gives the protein CASSTGTSVLDTQYF.

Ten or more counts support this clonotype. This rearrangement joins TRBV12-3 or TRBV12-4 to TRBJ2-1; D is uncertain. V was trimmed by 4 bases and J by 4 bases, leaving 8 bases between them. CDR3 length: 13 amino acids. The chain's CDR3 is CASSSLSYNEQFF. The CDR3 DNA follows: TGTGCCAGCAGTTCGCTCTCATACAATGAGCAGTTCTTC.

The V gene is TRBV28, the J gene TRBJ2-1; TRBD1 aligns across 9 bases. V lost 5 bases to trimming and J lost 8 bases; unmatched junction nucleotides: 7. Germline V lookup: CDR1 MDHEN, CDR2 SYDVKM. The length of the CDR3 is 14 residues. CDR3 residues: CASSPGTGYDEQFF. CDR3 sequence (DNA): TGTGCCAGCAGTCCGGGGACAGGGTACGATGAGCAGTTCTTC.

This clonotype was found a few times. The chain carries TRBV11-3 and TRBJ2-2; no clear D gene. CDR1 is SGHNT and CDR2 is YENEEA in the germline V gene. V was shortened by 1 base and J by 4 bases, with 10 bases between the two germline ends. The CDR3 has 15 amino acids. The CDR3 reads CASSLVRGATGELFF. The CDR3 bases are TGTGCCAGCAGCTTAGTCAGAGGAGCCACCGGGGAGCTGTTTTTT. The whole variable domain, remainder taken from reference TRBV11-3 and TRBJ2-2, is EAGVVQSPRYKIIEKKQPVAFWCNPISGHNTLYWYLQNLGQGPELLIRYENEEAVDDSQLPKDRFSAERLKGVDSTLKIQPAELGDSAVYLCASSLVRGATGELFFGEGSRLTVL.

The DNA for the CDR3 is TGCAGCGTTGACAGGGGAGAGAACACTGAAGCTTTCTTT. Residues: CSVDRGENTEAFF. This sequence joins TRBV29-1 and TRBJ1-1, with a weak D call TRBD1 (6 bases). With 3 bases removed from V and 1 base from J, the gap between germline ends came to 9 bases. This CDR3 region has 13 residues. Germline CDR1 is SQVTM and CDR2 is ANQGSEA.

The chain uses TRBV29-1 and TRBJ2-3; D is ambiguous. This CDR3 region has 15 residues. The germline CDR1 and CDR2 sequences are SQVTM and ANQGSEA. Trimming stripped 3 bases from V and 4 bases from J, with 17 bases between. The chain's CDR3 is CSVDRSGGPPDTQYF. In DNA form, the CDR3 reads TGCAGCGTTGATCGGTCAGGCGGCCCCCCAGATACGCAGTATTTT.

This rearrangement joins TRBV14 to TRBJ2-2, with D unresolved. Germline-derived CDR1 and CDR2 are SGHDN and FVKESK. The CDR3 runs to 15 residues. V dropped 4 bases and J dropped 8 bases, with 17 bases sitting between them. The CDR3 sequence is CASSPRSTSGGELFF. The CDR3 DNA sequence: TGTGCCAGCAGCCCCAGGTCGACATCCGGTGGGGAGCTGTTTTTT.

CDR3 protein: CASIPAGKNTEAFF. The CDR3 nucleotides are TGTGCCTCCATCCCGGCAGGAAAGAACACTGAAGCTTTCTTT. The gene calls are TRBV10-3 and TRBJ1-1; D remains ambiguous. Trimming shortened V by 11 bases and J by 1 base, and 17 bases separated the two germline ends. Germline CDR1 is ENHRY and CDR2 is SYGVKD. This CDR3 contains 14 residues.

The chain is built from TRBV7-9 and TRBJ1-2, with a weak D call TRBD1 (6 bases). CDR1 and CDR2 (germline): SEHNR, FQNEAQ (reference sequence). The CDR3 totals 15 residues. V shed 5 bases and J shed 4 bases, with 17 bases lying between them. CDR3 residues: CASSPRTVGTYGYTF. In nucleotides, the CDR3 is TGTGCCAGCAGCCCGAGGACAGTTGGAACCTATGGCTACACCTTC.